This entry lists 25 T cell receptor beta chains sequenced from one sample in a study of T cells after yellow fever vaccination. One entry per CDR3 protein, called by TCRdb with MiXCR from the 5' RACE reads. This table has around 530,000 distinct CDR3 sequences, roughly a sixth appearing once. Source: PBMCs, taken 5 days after the first yellow fever vaccination. These receptors all come from a man aged 18 to 29 who received the YFV17D yellow fever vaccine.

The chain joins TRBV5-1 to TRBJ1-1; TRBD1 might be the D (5 bases). Germline assignment: CDR1 SGHRS and CDR2 YFSETQ. The CDR3 has 13 amino acids. Deletions cut 1 base from V and 5 bases from J, with 9 bases between. The CDR3 protein is CASSLWGETEAFF. CDR3 nucleotides: TGCGCCAGCAGCTTGTGGGGGGAGACTGAAGCTTTCTTT.

This chain joins TRBV6-2 or TRBV6-3 and TRBJ1-1; a weak D match, TRBD1 (6 bases). CDR3 size: 14 residues. CDR1 MNHEY and CDR2 SVGEGT come from the germline V gene. The germline V and J ends were trimmed by 6 bases and 5 bases, with 16 bases remaining between them. In DNA, the CDR3 is TGTGCCAGCAGCTCAATTGACAGGAGGACTGAAGCTTTCTTT. Protein product: CASSSIDRRTEAFF.

This rearrangement joins TRBV6-1 to TRBJ1-1; TRBD1 matches 9 bases. The V segment lost 3 bases and the J segment 6 bases; nucleotides outside the gene matches: 2. This CDR3 has 13 residues. The germline V gene has CDR1 MNHNS and CDR2 SASEGT. The CDR3 sequence: CASSEDRGSEAFF. The CDR3 DNA sequence: TGTGCCAGCAGTGAGGACAGGGGCTCTGAAGCTTTCTTT.

The DNA of the CDR3 is TGTGCCAGCAGTCCAGGGACCTTAAGGGAGCAGTTCTTC. The encoded protein is CASSPGTLREQFF. The chain joins TRBV6-6 to TRBJ2-1; the D call may be TRBD1 or TRBD2 (5 bases each). The ends were cut back, 5 bases at V and 10 bases at J, with 15 bases in the middle. Germline V gene sequence: CDR1 MNHNY, CDR2 SVGAGI (reference sequence). CDR3 length: 13 residues.

This clonotype has ten or more counts. This chain uses TRBV4-1 with TRBJ2-5; D uncertain. The V gene lost 3 bases and the J gene lost 4 bases, with 15 bases spanning the gap. The CDR3 is 15 amino acids. Germline-derived CDR1 and CDR2 are MGHRA and YSYEKL. The chain's CDR3 is CASSHAEGPGETQYF. CDR3 DNA sequence: TGCGCCAGCAGCCATGCTGAAGGACCTGGAGAGACCCAGTACTTC.

The chain employs TRBV7-9 and TRBJ1-6; possibly TRBD1 for D (6 bases). The CDR3 has 14 residues. The V end lost 0 bases, the J end lost 8 bases, and 8 bases lay between the germline ends. Germline CDR1 SEHNR, CDR2 FQNEAQ (reference sequence). CDR3 sequence reads: CASSLAWGHSPLHF. In DNA, the CDR3 is TGTGCCAGCAGCTTAGCGTGGGGGCATTCACCCCTCCACTTT.

This sequence joins TRBV5-1 and TRBJ2-7; 11 positions agree with TRBD2. V trimming: 4 bases; J trimming: 2 bases; junction bases outside the gene matches: 5. This CDR3 has 15 residues. Per the germline V gene, CDR1 is SGHRS and CDR2 is YFSETQ. DNA of the CDR3: TGCGCCAGCAGCAATCCGGGACTAGCGGCCTACGAGCAGTACTTC. Amino acids: CASSNPGLAAYEQYF.

This clonotype was observed a few times. This chain links TRBV4-3 with TRBJ2-5; a weak D match, TRBD2 (6 bases). The CDR3 loop spans 16 amino acids. Germline V CDR1 and CDR2: LGHNA, YSLEER. V lost 1 base, J lost 5 bases, and 17 bases lay in between. As DNA, the CDR3 is TGCGCCAGCAGCCAAGCCGCCGGGGGTCGGGGCGAGACCCAGTACTTC. This encodes CASSQAAGGRGETQYF.

The CDR3 reads CASSVGTGHKYEKLFF. The CDR3 DNA is TGTGCCAGCAGCGTAGGGACAGGGCACAAATATGAAAAACTGTTTTTT. The chain is built from TRBV9 and TRBJ1-4; TRBD1 aligns across 8 bases. V shed 0 bases, J shed 6 bases, and the junction held 7 bases outside the gene matches. The CDR3 is made up of 16 amino acids. CDR1 SGDLS and CDR2 YYNGEE come from the germline V gene.

This chain uses TRBV10-3 with TRBJ1-5; unclear D gene. Germline CDR1 reads ENHRY; CDR2 reads SYGVKD. This CDR3 spans 13 amino acids. Trimming left V 3 bases short and J 5 bases short, with 8 bases between. As DNA, the CDR3 is TGTGCCATCAGTGACCCTCTTGATCAGCCCCAGCATTTT. This sequence encodes CAISDPLDQPQHF.

This chain links TRBV6-1 with TRBJ1-1; 9 nucleotides agree with TRBD1. The CDR3 length is 17 residues. Germline CDR1 MNHNS, CDR2 SASEGT. Trimming removed 6 bases from V and 2 bases from J; junction bases left unmatched: 13. DNA of the CDR3: TGTGCCAGCAGGCGAGCCACGTTGGGACAGGGCAACACTGAAGCTTTCTTT. It specifies CASRRATLGQGNTEAFF.

V usage is TRBV7-2 and J usage is TRBJ2-1; possibly TRBD2 for D (5 bases). The CDR3 contains 16 residues. Deletions cut 5 bases from V and 0 bases from J, with 14 bases between. CDR1 and CDR2 (germline): SGHTA, FQGNSA. The CDR3 spells CASSTVASGSYNEQFF. The CDR3 DNA follows: TGTGCCAGCAGCACCGTAGCGAGCGGCTCCTACAATGAGCAGTTCTTC.

This clonotype appeared a few times. V and J are TRBV24-1 and TRBJ2-2; D gene ambiguous. Trimming cost V 4 bases and J 7 bases, with 9 bases left between them. Looked up from germline, CDR1 is KGHDR and CDR2 is SFDVKD. There are 13 residues in the CDR3. For the CDR3, the DNA is TGTGCCACCAGTGACCGGATTAGCGGGGAGCTGTTTTTT. Protein sequence: CATSDRISGELFF.

This clonotype was seen a handful of times. A much larger clone sits a single nucleotide away, making a read error possible. This rearrangement joins TRBV5-4 to TRBJ1-1, with D uncertain. Germline loops: CDR1 SGHNT, CDR2 YYREEE (reference sequence). The CDR3 covers 13 residues. With 4 bases removed from V and 0 bases from J, the gap between germline ends came to 7 bases. CDR3 sequence reads: CASSTGMNTEAFF. CDR3 nucleotides: TGTGCCAGCAGCACGGGCATGAACACTGAAGCTTTCTTT.

The chain is built from TRBV25-1 and TRBJ2-2, with TRBD1 matching 8 bases. The V gene end was trimmed by 1 base and the J gene end by 6 bases; junction bases not matched to a gene: 7. CDR1 and CDR2 (germline): MGHDK, SYGVNS. This CDR3 is 16 amino acids long. This CDR3 is CASSEWRTGTPGELFF. The CDR3 DNA reads TGTGCCAGCAGTGAATGGAGGACAGGGACTCCCGGGGAGCTGTTTTTT.

This clonotype was picked up a small number of times. The V and J genes are TRBV2 and TRBJ2-6, with D perhaps TRBD2 (5 bases). Trimming pared 4 bases from V and 4 bases from J, leaving 17 bases between. Germline lookup yields CDR1 SNHLY and CDR2 FYNNEI. The CDR3 length is 17 residues. Written as DNA, the CDR3 is TGTGCCAGCAGTGTGAGAGGGATCATGTTCGGGGCCAACGTCCTGACTTTC. Translating it yields CASSVRGIMFGANVLTF.

A few counts support this clonotype. The chain employs TRBV19 and TRBJ2-3; possibly TRBD2 for D (5 bases). CDR1 and CDR2 from the germline V gene are LNHDA and SQIVND (reference sequence). The V end was cut by 8 bases, the J end by 0 bases, with 12 bases between. This CDR3 is built from 14 residues. CDR3 in amino acids: CASDRGISTDTQYF. In DNA form, the CDR3 reads TGTGCCAGTGACCGGGGAATTAGCACAGATACGCAGTATTTT.

The V and J genes are TRBV4-1 and TRBJ1-2, with D maybe TRBD1 (6 bases). Germline CDR1 reads MGHRA; CDR2 reads YSYEKL. This CDR3 has 17 residues. Trimming stripped 0 bases from V and 4 bases from J, with 18 bases between. The CDR3 DNA reads TGCGCCAGCAGCCAAGATCGGTTAGGGGGGGCTGCCTATGGCTACACCTTC. It yields the protein CASSQDRLGGAAYGYTF.

This clonotype has more than one count but fewer than ten. This rearrangement joins TRBV20-1 to TRBJ1-1; tentatively, D is TRBD1 (6 bases). Trimming removed 0 bases at V and 1 base at J, with 9 bases between. Germline CDR1 reads DFQATT; CDR2 reads SNEGSKA (reference sequence). CDR3 size: 14 residues. In DNA, the CDR3 is TGCAGTGCTAGAGAGGCCAGGGGGAACACTGAAGCTTTCTTT. Translation gives CSAREARGNTEAFF.

The chain couples TRBV12-3 or TRBV12-4 to TRBJ2-3; the D gene is possibly TRBD2 (6 bases). V lost 3 bases, J lost 2 bases, and 9 bases lay in between. The CDR3 runs to 14 residues. The CDR3 protein is CASSFRTITDTQYF. In DNA form, the CDR3 reads TGTGCCAGCAGTTTTAGGACTATCACAGATACGCAGTATTTT.

This clonotype was seen only a few times. The chain has TRBV4-3 and TRBJ2-2; the match to TRBD1 covers 7 bases. The CDR3 has 19 amino acids. Germline V gives CDR1 LGHNA, CDR2 YSLEER. The J segment lost 4 bases and the V segment lost 2 bases, leaving 16 bases of the junction unmatched. CDR3 in amino acids: CASSQTPRGPEEGTGELFF. For the CDR3, the DNA is TGCGCCAGCAGCCAAACCCCAAGGGGGCCCGAAGAGGGCACCGGGGAGCTGTTTTTT.

The gene calls are TRBV29-1 and TRBJ2-1, with D unclear. In germline, CDR1 is SQVTM, CDR2 ANQGSEA. V was shortened by 7 bases and J by 6 bases, with 10 bases between the two germline ends. This CDR3 is 11 amino acids long. CDR3 region: CSAVGSNEQFF. The CDR3 DNA is TGCAGCGCAGTGGGCAGCAATGAGCAGTTCTTC.

V is TRBV6-1 and J is TRBJ2-7; 7 bases agree with TRBD1. The CDR3 has 16 amino acids. Germline assignment: CDR1 MNHNS and CDR2 SASEGT. V was clipped by 6 bases and J by 3 bases; unmatched bases: 14. DNA of the CDR3: TGTGCCAGCAGCCTTGATACAGGGGCTTCGAGCTACGAGCAGTACTTC. Translated: CASSLDTGASSYEQYF.

The CDR3 nucleotides are TGTGCCAGCAGTTTTAGGGACAGGGCTTACTATGGCTACACCTTC. It is translated as CASSFRDRAYYGYTF. The chain is built from TRBV12-3 or TRBV12-4 and TRBJ1-2, with 9 bases matching TRBD1. V shed 3 bases, J shed 3 bases, and the junction held 5 bases outside the gene matches. The CDR3 is 15 residues long.

This clonotype was observed a few times. The chain carries TRBV5-1 and TRBJ1-1; 8 nucleotides agree with TRBD1. V gave up 4 bases and J gave up 0 bases; unmatched junction bases: 5. This CDR3 is 15 amino acids long. Germline CDR1 reads SGHRS; CDR2 reads YFSETQ. CDR3 sequence reads: CASSAGQGVNTEAFF. DNA of the CDR3: TGCGCCAGCAGCGCCGGACAGGGCGTGAACACTGAAGCTTTCTTT.